Shown below are 22 T cell receptor beta chains from a single sample sequenced in a study of early T cells in non-severe SARS-CoV-2 infection. Via MiXCR, TCRdb re-called the 5' RACE reads, giving one row per CDR3 protein. The top ten clones hold around 4.5% of a sample with tens of thousands of distinct CDR3 sequences, 5.3% of them seen once. The sequencing input was whole blood. The origin of the receptors is an adult who was a healthcare worker with PCR-confirmed SARS-CoV-2 infection or an uninfected control (not recorded which).

This clonotype was counted at least ten times. The gene calls are TRBV19 and TRBJ1-2; D remains unclear. The CDR3 consists of 9 residues. CDR1 LNHDA and CDR2 SQIVND come from the germline V gene (reference sequence). V was trimmed by 10 bases and J by 7 bases, leaving 7 bases between them. CDR3: CATGPGYTF. The DNA for the CDR3 is TGTGCCACCGGACCTGGCTACACCTTC.

This clonotype was counted ten times or more. The genes are TRBV20-1 and TRBJ2-7; D may be TRBD1 (6 bases). Germline CDR1 and CDR2: DFQATT and SNEGSKA (reference sequence). This CDR3 is built from 13 residues. V lost 5 bases to trimming and J lost 2 bases, with 13 bases between them. The CDR3 spells CSAGGLTPYEQYF. The DNA of the CDR3 is TGCAGTGCTGGGGGCTTGACTCCCTACGAGCAGTACTTC.

This clonotype has a handful of counts. The chain links TRBV9 to TRBJ2-1; 9 bases match TRBD2. CDR3 length equals 19 residues. V trimming: 0 bases; J trimming: 4 bases; junction bases outside the gene matches: 14. The germline V gene encodes CDR1 SGDLS and CDR2 YYNGEE. The DNA of the CDR3 is TGTGCCAGCAGCGTAGAAAGCAGGGCGGCTAGCGGGATATACAATGAGCAGTTCTTC. It is translated as CASSVESRAASGIYNEQFF.

This clonotype has a count of ten or more. This chain uses TRBV28 with TRBJ2-4; possible D gene TRBD1, 6 bases. V lost 11 bases, J lost 3 bases, and 20 bases lay in between. Germline V CDR1 and CDR2: MDHEN, SYDVKM. This CDR3 comprises 15 residues. The CDR3 region has the DNA TGTGCCGGGGGCACAGGGCGTGTTGGCAAAAACATTCAGTACTTC. Its protein product is CAGGTGRVGKNIQYF.

This clonotype was counted ten times or more. The J gene is TRBJ1-2, the V gene TRBV6-5, with a tentative D call TRBD1 (5 bases). CDR1 MNHEY and CDR2 SVGAGI come from the germline V gene. This CDR3 is 13 amino acids long. Deletions cut 4 bases from V and 8 bases from J, with 14 bases between. The CDR3 here is CASSSQGWEGYTF. The CDR3 DNA reads as TGTGCCAGCAGTTCTCAGGGATGGGAGGGCTACACCTTC.

This clonotype was seen many times. The chain is built from TRBV7-2 and TRBJ2-1, with a weak D call TRBD2 (5 bases). The CDR3 totals 15 residues. The germline V gene has CDR1 SGHTA and CDR2 FQGNSA. V lost 5 bases to trimming and J lost 11 bases, with 22 bases between them. The CDR3 region is CASSELGGLTHKQFF. The CDR3 nucleotides are TGTGCCAGCAGCGAACTCGGAGGCCTCACCCATAAGCAGTTCTTC.

Ten or more counts support this clonotype. The V gene is TRBV3-1, the J gene TRBJ1-2; D unresolved. The germline CDR1 and CDR2 sequences are LGHDT and YNNKEL (reference sequence). CDR3 size: 17 residues. Trimming left V 4 bases short and J 5 bases short, with 23 bases between. CDR3 sequence: CASSRLNLATPLYGYTF. CDR3 DNA sequence: TGTGCCAGCAGCCGCTTAAACCTAGCAACCCCCTTGTATGGCTACACCTTC. The variable domain in full, with the rest retrieved from reference TRBV3-1 and TRBJ1-2, is DTAVSQTPKYLVTQMGNDKSIKCEQNLGHDTMYWYKQDSKKFLKIMFSYNNKELIINETVPNRFSPKSPDKAHLNLHINSLELGDSAVYFCASSRLNLATPLYGYTFGSGTRLTVV.

This clonotype occurred a few times. This chain joins TRBV30 and TRBJ2-1, with D perhaps matching TRBD1 (5 bases). The CDR3 has 12 amino acids. V was trimmed by 4 bases and J by 8 bases, leaving 12 bases between them. Germline V gene lookup returns CDR1 GTSNPN and CDR2 SVGIG (reference sequence). The CDR3 DNA follows: TGTGCCTGGAACCCGCAGGGCTATGAGCAGTTCTTC. It translates to CAWNPQGYEQFF.

This clonotype showed up many times. This chain links TRBV5-1 with TRBJ1-5; TRBD1 agrees at 8 bases. The CDR3 contains 16 residues. The V gene's germline CDR1 is SGHRS and CDR2 YFSETQ. J gave up 8 bases and V 1 base, and 11 bases lay outside the gene matches. CDR3 loop: CASSLNPTGASEPQHF. The CDR3 coding sequence is TGCGCCAGCAGCTTGAATCCGACAGGGGCGAGTGAGCCCCAGCATTTT.

This clonotype was seen a few times. The chain links TRBV5-6 to TRBJ2-7; 10 bases fit TRBD1. The CDR3 runs 16 residues. Germline V lookup: CDR1 SGHDT, CDR2 YYEEEE. With V trimmed by 3 bases and J by 3 bases, 9 bases remained unmatched. The CDR3: CASSSDRDRGNYEQYF. Written as DNA, the CDR3 is TGTGCCAGCAGCTCGGACAGGGACAGGGGAAACTACGAGCAGTACTTC.

This clonotype was counted ten times or more. V usage is TRBV7-2 and J usage is TRBJ2-7; D uncertain. The CDR3 is 15 residues long. The V end was cut by 2 bases, the J end by 3 bases, with 14 bases between. CDR1 is SGHTA and CDR2 is FQGNSA in the germline V gene. This CDR3 is CASSLTRVGIYEQYF. The CDR3 region has the DNA TGTGCCAGCAGCTTAACACGAGTGGGCATCTACGAGCAGTACTTC.

This clonotype has at least ten counts. This chain uses TRBV24-1 with TRBJ1-5, with 7 bases identical to TRBD1. This CDR3 is built from 14 residues. V trimming: 4 bases; J trimming: 7 bases; junction bases outside the gene matches: 6. Germline V gene data show CDR1 as KGHDR and CDR2 as SFDVKD. CDR3 amino acids: CATSDWTGVQPQHF. The CDR3 nucleotides are TGTGCCACCAGTGACTGGACAGGCGTCCAGCCCCAGCATTTT.

This clonotype was found many times. The rearrangement links TRBV7-9 to TRBJ2-7; 7 bases align to TRBD1. Germline V gives CDR1 SEHNR, CDR2 FQNEAQ (reference sequence). The CDR3 loop spans 15 amino acids. V shed 1 base, J shed 1 base, and the junction held 4 bases outside the gene matches. In DNA form, the CDR3 reads TGTGCCAGCAGCTTAGGTTGGGACAGATCCTACGAGCAGTACTTC. Translation gives CASSLGWDRSYEQYF.

Ten or more counts support this clonotype. The chain joins TRBV6-5 to TRBJ2-3; 8 bases map to TRBD2. Germline values: CDR1 MNHEY, CDR2 SVGAGI. This CDR3 is 18 amino acids long. Trimming cost V 2 bases and J 2 bases; bases outside gene matches: 12. The CDR3 DNA is TGTGCCAGCAGTTACACACATAGCGGGAACCCTAACACAGATACGCAGTATTTT. Translated: CASSYTHSGNPNTDTQYF.

This clonotype was observed at least ten times. V is TRBV6-1 and J is TRBJ2-3, with unresolved D. V was trimmed by 2 bases and J by 2 bases, leaving 8 bases between them. Per germline, CDR1 MNHNS and CDR2 SASEGT. The CDR3 sequence is 14 residues long. CDR3: CASSESRTTDTQYF. The CDR3, as DNA: TGTGCCAGCAGTGAAAGCAGGACCACAGATACGCAGTATTTT.

Many counts were recorded for this clonotype. The V call is TRBV6-6, the J call TRBJ2-5; 9 bases are shared with TRBD1. There are 19 residues in the CDR3. Germline CDR1 MNHNY, CDR2 SVGAGI (reference sequence). V lost 0 bases and J lost 5; bases outside the gene matches: 16. CDR3 protein: CASSYSIRGQGLRQETQYF. The CDR3 DNA is TGTGCCAGCAGTTACTCGATTAGGGGACAGGGTTTGCGCCAGGAGACCCAGTACTTC.

This clonotype was counted ten times or more. The gene calls are TRBV5-5 and TRBJ1-1, with D unresolved. V was clipped by 1 base and J by 4 bases, with 23 bases between them. The CDR3 length is 18 residues. Germline lookup yields CDR1 SGHKS and CDR2 YYEKEE (reference sequence). CDR3 region: CASSLKAGLVFPLTEAFF. As DNA, the CDR3 is TGTGCCAGCAGCTTGAAAGCTGGGTTAGTGTTTCCCCTCACTGAAGCTTTCTTT.

This clonotype was recorded a few times. This sequence joins TRBV5-1 and TRBJ1-1; D is ambiguous. The CDR3 has 17 residues. With 2 bases removed from V and 1 base from J, the gap between germline ends came to 18 bases. CDR1 SGHRS and CDR2 YFSETQ come from the germline V gene. The CDR3 region is CASSLARYPLTNTEAFF. The CDR3 coding sequence is TGCGCCAGCAGCTTAGCGAGGTACCCACTTACGAACACTGAAGCTTTCTTT.

This clonotype has a count of ten or more. The chain recombines TRBV25-1 with TRBJ2-7; 7 nucleotides match TRBD1. Trimming cost V 4 bases and J 3 bases; bases outside gene matches: 3. CDR1 and CDR2 from the germline V gene are MGHDK and SYGVNS. The CDR3 totals 13 residues. In DNA form, the CDR3 reads TGTGCCAGCAGTGTGGGACAGAGCTACGAGCAGTACTTC. The encoded protein is CASSVGQSYEQYF.

This clonotype appeared many times. The chain uses TRBV5-1 and TRBJ2-1, with D perhaps TRBD1 (5 bases). The V end was cut by 0 bases, the J end by 7 bases, with 11 bases between. The CDR3 has 14 amino acids. CDR1 is SGHRS, CDR2 YFSETQ, per germline. The DNA of the CDR3 is TGCGCCAGCAGCTTGGCGCAGGGTAGGAATGAGCAGTTCTTC. It yields the protein CASSLAQGRNEQFF.

The V and J genes are TRBV20-1 and TRBJ2-3, with 8 bases matching TRBD1. V was clipped by 5 bases and J by 3 bases; unmatched bases: 4. The CDR3 loop spans 13 amino acids. The germline V gene has CDR1 DFQATT and CDR2 SNEGSKA (reference sequence). The CDR3 DNA sequence: TGCAGTGCTCCCGACAGGGGAACAGATACGCAGTATTTT. As protein: CSAPDRGTDTQYF.

By share, this clonotype counts as medium-sized. The chain uses TRBV20-1 and TRBJ2-7, with TRBD2 as a possible D gene (6 bases). The CDR3 totals 14 residues. Deletions cut 5 bases from V and 7 bases from J, with 21 bases between. The V gene's germline CDR1 is DFQATT and CDR2 SNEGSKA (reference sequence). The CDR3 spells CSAEHRETLREQYF. The CDR3 DNA reads TGCAGTGCTGAACACCGGGAGACACTACGGGAGCAGTACTTC.